This passage covers 21 T cell receptor beta chains from one sample sequenced in a study of T-cell memory formation after mild COVID-19. Using its own MiXCR run on the 5' RACE reads, TCRdb lists one record per CDR3 protein. The sample lists about 620,000 distinct CDR3 sequences; approximately 18% were seen once. Sequencing was performed on PBMCs or a T cell subset sorted from them (not recorded which). These receptors were taken from an adult woman who had mild COVID-19 (a few samples of this study predate the infection). Cell type and time point are not known.

This chain connects TRBV18 to TRBJ2-7, with 11 bases fitting TRBD2. Germline CDR1 reads KGHSH; CDR2 reads LQKENI. V dropped 2 bases and J dropped 5; count of bases not matched to a gene: 5. This CDR3 has 15 amino acids. CDR3 loop: CASSPALAGGNEQYF. As DNA, the CDR3 is TGTGCCAGCTCACCAGCGCTAGCGGGAGGCAACGAGCAGTACTTC.

In this sample, this clonotype turned up a few times. The chain uses TRBV27 and TRBJ2-7; D call uncertain. Germline loops: CDR1 MNHEY, CDR2 SMNVEV (reference sequence). With 8 bases removed from V and 7 bases from J, the gap between germline ends came to 6 bases. This CDR3 is built from 9 residues. The CDR3 reads CASGREQYF. CDR3 DNA sequence: TGTGCCAGCGGGCGAGAGCAGTACTTC.

A few counts support this clonotype. The chain recombines TRBV9 with TRBJ1-1, with a tentative D call TRBD1 (5 bases). Germline V CDR1 and CDR2: SGDLS, YYNGEE. This CDR3 has 14 residues. The germline V and J ends were trimmed by 0 bases and 3 bases, with 9 bases remaining between them. The CDR3 loop is CASSVGWDDTEAFF. The CDR3 region has the DNA TGTGCCAGCAGCGTAGGTTGGGACGACACTGAAGCTTTCTTT.

This clonotype appeared many times. V usage is TRBV7-3 and J usage is TRBJ2-1; TRBD2 aligns across 7 bases. The CDR3 runs to 14 residues. The J segment lost 10 bases and the V segment lost 8 bases, leaving 14 bases of the junction unmatched. Germline CDR1 SGHTA, CDR2 FQGTGA. CDR3: CASSSGSGEGEQFF. DNA for the CDR3: TGTGCCAGCTCCTCTGGCAGCGGGGAGGGGGAGCAGTTCTTC.

This clonotype was detected many times. The chain joins TRBV20-1 to TRBJ2-1, with D maybe TRBD2 (6 bases). V was pared by 8 bases and J by 9 bases, with 26 bases between. The CDR3 is 15 amino acids. CDR1 is DFQATT, CDR2 SNEGSKA, per germline (reference sequence). The CDR3 DNA sequence: TGCAGTTCAACCCGGAGGGGTACCCAAATTGGTGAGCAGTTCTTC. Translation: CSSTRRGTQIGEQFF.

The V gene is TRBV28, the J gene TRBJ1-5; D not resolved. This CDR3 is 18 amino acids long. V lost 3 bases to trimming and J lost 0 bases, with 18 bases between them. Germline V CDR1 and CDR2: MDHEN, SYDVKM. The CDR3 loop reads CASSFSGIGRYSNQPQHF. CDR3 in DNA: TGTGCCAGCAGTTTTTCAGGAATCGGTAGATATAGCAATCAGCCCCAGCATTTT. The whole variable domain, filled in from reference TRBV28 and TRBJ1-5, reads DVKVTQSSRYLVKRTGEKVFLECVQDMDHENMFWYRQDPGLGLRLIYFSYDVKMKEKGDIPEGYSVSREKKERFSLILESASTNQTSMYLCASSFSGIGRYSNQPQHFGDGTRLSIL.

The genes are TRBV9 and TRBJ2-3; 7 bases align to TRBD2. The germline gives CDR1 SGDLS, CDR2 YYNGEE. CDR3 length: 18 amino acids. Trimming took 5 bases from V and 0 from J; bases not matched to a gene: 15. DNA of the CDR3: TGTGCCAGCAGAATAGTAGGCGGGAGACCTACTAGCACAGATACGCAGTATTTT. The encoded protein is CASRIVGGRPTSTDTQYF.

The chain combines TRBV7-9 with TRBJ1-2, with a weak D call TRBD1 (6 bases). The CDR3 sequence is 16 residues long. V gave up 1 base and J gave up 4 bases, with 16 bases separating them. Germline CDR1 and CDR2: SEHNR and FQNEAQ (reference sequence). The DNA of the CDR3 is TGTGCCAGCAGCTTAGGGGGGGCAGGGATGAGCTATGGCTACACCTTC. Amino acid sequence: CASSLGGAGMSYGYTF.

The gene calls are TRBV7-3 and TRBJ2-7; 8 bases line up with TRBD1. Germline V gene lookup returns CDR1 SGHTA and CDR2 FQGTGA. V dropped 5 bases and J dropped 7; count of bases not matched to a gene: 7. The length of the CDR3 is 13 residues. CDR3 protein: CASSRGQGLEQYF. The CDR3 coding sequence is TGTGCCAGCAGCCGCGGACAGGGCCTGGAGCAGTACTTC.

This clonotype was detected a few times. This chain joins TRBV4-1 and TRBJ1-1; D unclear. The CDR3 is 15 residues long. The germline V gene has CDR1 MGHRA and CDR2 YSYEKL. Trimming cost V 1 base and J 3 bases, with 12 bases left between them. CDR3 coding DNA: TGCGCCAGCAGCCAAGCAGAACGGCTGGACACTGAAGCTTTCTTT. It codes for CASSQAERLDTEAFF.

Only a few counts were recorded for this clonotype. The V and J genes are TRBV6-2 or TRBV6-3 and TRBJ2-3; D is uncertain. Trimming took off 0 bases at V and 4 bases at J, with 11 bases between the two ends. The CDR3 sequence is 15 residues long. The germline CDR1 and CDR2 sequences are MNHEY and SVGEGT. CDR3 amino acids: CASSYSGVRADTQYF. CDR3 coding DNA: TGTGCCAGCAGTTACTCCGGAGTAAGGGCAGATACGCAGTATTTT.

The chain employs TRBV6-5 and TRBJ2-5, with 9 bases aligning to TRBD2. Germline CDR1 and CDR2: MNHEY and SVGAGI. The CDR3 length is 15 residues. Germline trimming cut 5 bases from V and 5 bases from J; bases unmatched to any gene: 9. CDR3 DNA: TGTGCCAGCAGTCCCTGGCGGGGGGGACCTGAGACCCAGTACTTC. Translating gives CASSPWRGGPETQYF.

This clonotype was seen more than once but under ten times. The chain joins TRBV5-1 to TRBJ2-5, with 7 bases aligning to TRBD2. Trimming at V came to 0 bases and at J to 3 bases, leaving 2 bases not matched to a gene. This CDR3 contains 14 residues. CDR1 is SGHRS, CDR2 YFSETQ, per germline. The CDR3 region has the DNA TGCGCCAGCAGCTTGGCGGCGGGGGAAGAGACCCAGTACTTC. Its protein product is CASSLAAGEETQYF.

The chain combines TRBV4-2 with TRBJ2-6; the D is unclear. The V end lost 4 bases, the J end lost 0 bases, and 7 bases lay between the germline ends. CDR3 length equals 15 residues. CDR1 and CDR2 (germline): LGHNA, YNFKEQ. The CDR3 DNA reads TGTGCCAGCAGCCTGAGTCCCTCTGGGGCCAACGTCCTGACTTTC. It encodes CASSLSPSGANVLTF.

A few counts support this clonotype. The rearrangement links TRBV12-3 or TRBV12-4 to TRBJ1-3; TRBD1 aligns across 10 bases. The CDR3 is made up of 14 amino acids. Unmatched junction bases numbered 2, after V lost 4 bases and J lost 5 bases. CDR3 bases: TGTGCCAGCAGTTCGGGACAGGGGCGAAACACCATATATTTT. Protein sequence: CASSSGQGRNTIYF.

This rearrangement joins TRBV27 to TRBJ2-1, with 9 bases fitting TRBD1. The length of the CDR3 is 14 residues. The J segment lost 8 bases and the V segment lost 3 bases, leaving 5 bases of the junction unmatched. Germline V lookup: CDR1 MNHEY, CDR2 SMNVEV (reference sequence). The CDR3 coding sequence is TGTGCCAGCAGTTTGGGTACAGGGGGCGATGAGCAGTTCTTC. It translates to CASSLGTGGDEQFF.

This clonotype was found a few times. The chain recombines TRBV20-1 with TRBJ2-4; 14 nucleotides align to TRBD2. Germline V gives CDR1 DFQATT, CDR2 SNEGSKA (reference sequence). V was pared by 6 bases and J by 3 bases, with 7 bases of the junction left unmatched. The CDR3 totals 16 residues. The CDR3 nucleotides are TGCAGTGCGGGGACTAGCGGGAGCGGAGGCAAAAACATTCAGTACTTC. The encoded protein is CSAGTSGSGGKNIQYF.

This clonotype was counted only a few times. The chain joins TRBV6-6 to TRBJ1-5; 10 bases map to TRBD1. Germline V lookup: CDR1 MNHNY, CDR2 SVGAGI (reference sequence). CDR3 length: 16 amino acids. The ends lost 4 bases at V and 6 bases at J; junction bases unmatched: 9. The chain's CDR3 is CASSSLGTGVTQPQHF. The CDR3, as DNA: TGTGCCAGCAGTTCCTTAGGGACAGGGGTGACTCAGCCCCAGCATTTT.

The chain recombines TRBV19 with TRBJ2-1; 9 nucleotides agree with TRBD2. From germline, CDR1 is LNHDA and CDR2 SQIVND (reference sequence). The CDR3 sequence is 13 residues long. Trimming removed 6 bases from V and 7 bases from J; junction bases left unmatched: 4. CDR3 DNA: TGTGCCAGTAGGCGGGAGGGTCGGAATGAGCAGTTCTTC. This encodes CASRREGRNEQFF. Based on the CDR3 plus reference TRBV19 and TRBJ2-1, the full variable domain is DGGITQSPKYLFRKEGQNVTLSCEQNLNHDAMYWYRQDPGQGLRLIYYSQIVNDFQKGDIAEGYSVSREKKESFPLTVTSAQKNPTAFYLCASRREGRNEQFFGPGTRLTVL.

In this sample, this clonotype turned up a few times. This sequence joins TRBV12-3 or TRBV12-4 and TRBJ1-1; 7 nucleotides line up with TRBD1. The CDR3 sequence is 14 residues long. The junction had 7 bases not matched to a gene; V was cut back by 5 bases and J by 4 bases. Here the CDR3 reads CASSPTGLVTEAFF. CDR3 DNA: TGTGCCAGCAGTCCGACAGGGTTGGTCACTGAAGCTTTCTTT.

The table lists this clonotype with a few counts. The rearrangement joins TRBV12-3 or TRBV12-4 to TRBJ2-5; D gene ambiguous. Trimming left V 4 bases short and J 12 bases short, with 18 bases between. The CDR3 contains 13 residues. The CDR3 loop reads CASSSPWSESEYF. The DNA for the CDR3 is TGTGCCAGCAGTTCCCCTTGGAGCGAGTCCGAGTACTTC.